This T cell receptor (beta chain) comes out of a study of T cells in Graves' hyperthyroidism and ophthalmopathy. This clonotype was recorded many times. RNA transcripts gave rise to amplified TCR beta CDR3 regions. First-round RT-PCR targeting the TCR CDR3 was performed with the HTBI primer set. TCRdb analysed the multiplex PCR reads with MiXCR anew, one entry per CDR3 protein. The sample holds 350,000 or so distinct CDR3 sequences; about 18% are singletons and the top ten take approximately 33%. V was trimmed by 3 bases and J by 11 bases, leaving 11 bases between them. The CDR3 extends over 13 amino acids. Germline CDR1 is MDHEN and CDR2 is SYDVKM.

Material: blood. The chain links TRBV28 to TRBJ1-6, with D unclear. The clonotype originates from a woman aged 25 to 39 with Graves' hyperthyroidism that later progressed to Graves' ophthalmopathy. This CDR3 is CASSFDRLAPLHF. In DNA form, the CDR3 reads TGTGCCAGCAGTTTTGACCGTCTGGCACCCCTCCACTTT.